A single sample gave rise to the 29 T cell receptor beta chains below, sequenced in a study of shared clonotypes between healthy human individuals. Only in-frame clones appear in the TCRdb table, and some are missing; sequencing was by immunoSEQ multiplex PCR. The table records approximately 330,000 clones, more than 60% of them present only once. Sequencing was performed on memory CD4+ T cells sorted from blood. Subset in this sample: CD45RA-negative fraction. These receptors all stem from a man aged 25-40 years in good health.

The chain combines TRBV27 with TRBJ1-1; D is ambiguous. Germline V CDR1 and CDR2: MNHEY, SMNVEV (reference sequence). Trimming left V 0 bases short and J 4 bases short, with 12 bases between. The CDR3 is made up of 15 amino acids. This chain's CDR3 is CASSLSSGFGTEAFF. The CDR3 DNA sequence: TGTGCCAGCAGTTTATCGTCCGGTTTTGGCACTGAAGCTTTCTTT.

V is TRBV6-5 and J is TRBJ1-1, with D tentatively TRBD1 (6 bases). CDR1 and CDR2 (germline): MNHEY, SVGAGI. Between the trimmed V and J ends, which lost 8 bases and 1 base, there was a span of 11 bases. The CDR3 runs to 13 residues. Written as DNA, the CDR3 is TGTGCCAGCTGCCCCAGGGGGAACACTGAAGCTTTCTTT. Translating it yields CASCPRGNTEAFF.

The chain carries TRBV5-4 and TRBJ1-1; no clear D. This CDR3 has 14 residues. Germline lookup yields CDR1 SGHNT and CDR2 YYREEE (reference sequence). V lost 0 bases and J lost 2, with 8 bases in between. CDR3 sequence: CASSLGGDNTEAFF. The CDR3 DNA reads as TGTGCCAGCAGCTTGGGGGGAGATAACACTGAAGCTTTCTTT.

This clone was seen a few times. The rearrangement joins TRBV7-3 to TRBJ2-3; the match to TRBD2 covers 10 bases. Germline values: CDR1 SGHTA, CDR2 FQGTGA. The CDR3 totals 20 residues. Losses at the gene ends were 0 bases for V and 6 bases for J; bases not matched to a gene: 18. The DNA of the CDR3 is TGTGCCAGCAGCTTAACAACCGCCGCGTTCACGAGCGGGAGGGGGGATACGCAGTATTTT. Translated, it gives CASSLTTAAFTSGRGDTQYF.

The rearrangement joins TRBV6-6 to TRBJ2-7, with D perhaps matching TRBD1 or TRBD2 (5 bases each). Germline V gene sequence: CDR1 MNHNY, CDR2 SVGAGI (reference sequence). This CDR3 spans 15 amino acids. Trimming shortened V by 2 bases and J by 0 bases, and 11 bases separated the two germline ends. DNA for the CDR3: TGTGCCAGCAGTTACGGGGGTCTGGGCTCCTACGAGCAGTACTTC. Protein: CASSYGGLGSYEQYF.

V and J are TRBV5-1 and TRBJ2-7, with 12 bases that match TRBD2. This CDR3 region has 17 residues. Germline assignment: CDR1 SGHRS and CDR2 YFSETQ. Trimming cost V 0 bases and J 0 bases; bases outside gene matches: 4. This CDR3 reads CASSLEASGRASYEQYF. In DNA form, the CDR3 reads TGCGCCAGCAGCTTGGAAGCTAGCGGGAGGGCCTCCTACGAGCAGTACTTC.

The chain employs TRBV5-5 and TRBJ2-7; D remains ambiguous. The CDR3 is made up of 13 amino acids. The germline V and J ends were trimmed by 0 bases and 6 bases, with 10 bases remaining between them. Germline V gene sequence: CDR1 SGHKS, CDR2 YYEKEE (reference sequence). The CDR3 sequence: CASSLGANSEQYF. The CDR3 DNA sequence: TGTGCCAGCAGCTTGGGAGCGAATAGCGAGCAGTACTTC.

The DNA for the CDR3 is TGTGCCAGCAGATACAAGGGACTAGCTGTCTACGAGCAGTACTTC. This encodes CASRYKGLAVYEQYF. The chain is built from TRBV27 and TRBJ2-7, with 9 nucleotides matching TRBD2. The germline V gene encodes CDR1 MNHEY and CDR2 SMNVEV (reference sequence). V lost 6 bases, J lost 3 bases, and 9 bases stayed unmatched. The CDR3 length is 15 residues.

This clone was found many times. The V gene is TRBV28, the J gene TRBJ1-1; no reliable D call. The length of the CDR3 is 13 residues. V lost 5 bases to trimming and J lost 1 base, with 8 bases between them. Germline V CDR1 and CDR2: MDHEN, SYDVKM. The CDR3 DNA reads TGTGCCAGCAGTCGATACAAGAACACTGAAGCTTTCTTT. The encoded protein is CASSRYKNTEAFF.

The chain employs TRBV6-1 and TRBJ2-5; TRBD2 is a possible D gene (5 bases). CDR3 length: 12 residues. Germline CDR1 MNHNS, CDR2 SASEGT. V lost 8 bases and J 5 bases, leaving 12 bases between the germline ends. The CDR3 here is CASARAGETQYF. For the CDR3, the DNA is TGTGCCAGCGCGCGCGCGGGTGAGACCCAGTACTTC.

V is TRBV15 and J is TRBJ1-3; no definite D call. The CDR3 is 17 residues long. Looked up from germline, CDR1 is LNHNV and CDR2 is YYDKDF (reference sequence). Trimming shortened V by 6 bases and J by 0 bases, and 18 bases separated the two germline ends. The CDR3 DNA follows: TGTGCCACCAGGCCCTTTGGACCCGAGAACTCTGGAAACACCATATATTTT. It specifies CATRPFGPENSGNTIYF.

In DNA, the CDR3 is TGTGCCAGCAGCTTGTGGGTTAGCACTGAAGCTTTCTTT. As protein: CASSLWVSTEAFF. The genes are TRBV5-5 and TRBJ1-1, with unresolved D. The CDR3 extends over 13 amino acids. The V gene's germline CDR1 is SGHKS and CDR2 YYEKEE (reference sequence). V was shortened by 1 base and J by 4 bases, with 8 bases between the two germline ends.

CDR3 sequence: CASSYRDHEQYF. CDR3 in DNA: TGTGCCAGCAGTTACAGGGACCACGAGCAGTACTTC. V usage is TRBV6-6 and J usage is TRBJ2-7; TRBD1 or TRBD2 may be the D gene (5 bases each). The V end was cut by 2 bases, the J end by 5 bases, with 7 bases between. CDR1 and CDR2 (germline): MNHNY, SVGAGI (reference sequence). The CDR3 length is 12 residues.

The chain carries TRBV9 and TRBJ1-4, with D uncertain. Trimming cost V 1 base and J 2 bases, with 6 bases left between them. The length of the CDR3 is 14 residues. Germline assignment: CDR1 SGDLS and CDR2 YYNGEE. CDR3 region: CASSVKTTNEKLFF. DNA of the CDR3: TGTGCCAGCAGCGTAAAAACGACTAATGAAAAACTGTTTTTT.

The DNA of the CDR3 is TGTGCCAGCTCACTTCAGACAGGGCTGAGCTCTGGAAACACCATATATTTT. Translation gives CASSLQTGLSSGNTIYF. J is TRBJ1-3 and V is TRBV18; 7 bases line up with TRBD1. The V and J ends lost 4 bases and 0 bases, in that order; junction bases with no gene match: 9. Per the germline V gene, CDR1 is KGHSH and CDR2 is LQKENI. The CDR3 is 17 residues long.

This clone was counted many times. The genes are TRBV5-1 and TRBJ2-7; D ambiguous. Deletions cut 0 bases from V and 6 bases from J, with 7 bases between. This CDR3 comprises 12 residues. Per the germline V gene, CDR1 is SGHRS and CDR2 is YFSETQ. Here the CDR3 reads CASSLELGEQYF. The CDR3 nucleotides are TGCGCCAGCAGCTTGGAGTTAGGCGAGCAGTACTTC.

The chain couples TRBV7-8 to TRBJ2-3; the D gene is possibly TRBD1 (5 bases). Germline loops: CDR1 SGHVS, CDR2 FQNEAQ. This CDR3 spans 18 amino acids. The V end lost 6 bases, the J end lost 1 base, and 23 bases lay between the germline ends. Here the CDR3 DNA reads TGTGCCAGCAGACACCGGGCCAGGGCGTTCGCCGGCACAGATACGCAGTATTTT. Translation gives CASRHRARAFAGTDTQYF.

The V call is TRBV5-1, the J call TRBJ1-1; 7 bases match TRBD1. Germline lookup yields CDR1 SGHRS and CDR2 YFSETQ. Losses at the gene ends were 0 bases for V and 3 bases for J; bases not matched to a gene: 8. The CDR3 totals 16 residues. CDR3 residues: CASSLGRRQGDTEAFF. The CDR3 DNA is TGCGCCAGCAGCTTGGGACGTAGACAGGGTGACACTGAAGCTTTCTTT.

The chain joins TRBV9 to TRBJ1-1; no reliable D call. The CDR3 has 14 amino acids. CDR1 and CDR2 from the germline V gene are SGDLS and YYNGEE. Deletions cut 1 base from V and 1 base from J, with 8 bases between. Here the CDR3 reads CASSVLQQNTEAFF. CDR3 nucleotides: TGTGCCAGCAGCGTATTGCAGCAGAACACTGAAGCTTTCTTT.

This clone was seen only a few times. The V gene is TRBV30, the J gene TRBJ1-5, with 7 bases aligning to TRBD1. Germline V CDR1 and CDR2: GTSNPN, SVGIG (reference sequence). The CDR3 runs 16 residues. Trimming at V came to 1 base and at J to 3 bases, leaving 9 bases not matched to a gene. The CDR3 region is CAWSDRQGRHNQPQHF. The DNA of the CDR3 is TGTGCCTGGAGTGACCGACAGGGTAGACACAATCAGCCCCAGCATTTT. The full variable domain, with the rest looked up from reference TRBV30 and TRBJ1-5, is SQTIHQWPATLVQPVGSPLSLECTVEGTSNPNLYWYRQAAGRGLQLLFYSVGIGQISSEVPQNLSASRPQDRQFILSSKKLLLSDSGFYLCAWSDRQGRHNQPQHFGDGTRLSIL.

The chain couples TRBV10-3 to TRBJ2-5, with a weak D call TRBD1 (5 bases). Germline V lookup: CDR1 ENHRY, CDR2 SYGVKD. V gave up 3 bases and J gave up 3 bases, with 14 bases separating them. The CDR3 is made up of 15 amino acids. CDR3 amino acids: CAISDATAKKETQYF. DNA for the CDR3: TGTGCCATCAGTGATGCGACAGCAAAAAAAGAGACCCAGTACTTC.

The rearrangement links TRBV28 to TRBJ1-2; no clear D gene. The CDR3 consists of 16 residues. Trimming removed 3 bases from V and 2 bases from J, with 16 bases in between. From germline, CDR1 is MDHEN and CDR2 SYDVKM. The CDR3 reads CASSLQSAGTNYGYTF. The CDR3 bases are TGTGCCAGCAGTTTGCAATCAGCCGGAACCAACTATGGCTACACCTTC.

This chain's CDR3 is CASRWDSQLTQYF. In nucleotides, the CDR3 is TGTGCCAGCAGATGGGACTCCCAATTGACGCAGTATTTT. J is TRBJ2-3 and V is TRBV6-6; D perhaps matches TRBD2 (6 bases). Germline V gene sequence: CDR1 MNHNY, CDR2 SVGAGI (reference sequence). Trimming left V 6 bases short and J 9 bases short, with 16 bases between. The CDR3 runs 13 residues.

This chain connects TRBV5-4 to TRBJ1-4, with D hard to call. V lost 3 bases, J lost 10 bases, and 13 bases lay in between. Per germline, CDR1 SGHNT and CDR2 YYREEE (reference sequence). The CDR3 sequence is 13 residues long. In DNA form, the CDR3 reads TGTGCCAGCAGCTCTCCCTCTGGAGGAAAACTGTTTTTT. It specifies CASSSPSGGKLFF.

Ten or more counts support this clone. This chain uses TRBV6-1 with TRBJ1-5; tentative D call: TRBD1 (5 bases). The V gene lost 0 bases and the J gene lost 1 base, with 19 bases spanning the gap. Germline CDR1 reads MNHNS; CDR2 reads SASEGT. The CDR3 totals 19 residues. CDR3: CASSEARWVDRLSNQPQHF. The CDR3 DNA reads TGTGCCAGCAGTGAAGCACGGTGGGTCGACAGACTCAGCAATCAGCCCCAGCATTTT.

V usage is TRBV19 and J usage is TRBJ2-7; 9 nucleotides match TRBD2. This CDR3 spans 15 amino acids. Germline trimming cut 5 bases from V and 3 bases from J; bases unmatched to any gene: 8. The V gene's germline CDR1 is LNHDA and CDR2 SQIVND (reference sequence). The CDR3 is CASSPQGAGGYEQYF. The DNA for the CDR3 is TGTGCCAGTAGTCCCCAGGGAGCGGGAGGCTACGAGCAGTACTTC.

V is TRBV5-1 and J is TRBJ2-4; the D gene is possibly TRBD2 (5 bases). There are 15 residues in the CDR3. V lost 5 bases to trimming and J lost 0 bases, with 12 bases between them. The germline gives CDR1 SGHRS, CDR2 YFSETQ. The CDR3 spells CASRERPLAKNIQYF. In nucleotides, the CDR3 is TGCGCCAGCAGGGAGCGGCCGCTAGCCAAAAACATTCAGTACTTC.

The chain has TRBV7-8 and TRBJ2-7; tentatively, D is TRBD2 (6 bases). There are 15 residues in the CDR3. The germline V and J ends were trimmed by 8 bases and 3 bases, with 20 bases remaining between them. Germline V gene data show CDR1 as SGHVS and CDR2 as FQNEAQ. CDR3 in amino acids: CASGPEAMGGYEQYF. CDR3 sequence (DNA): TGTGCCAGCGGCCCCGAGGCGATGGGAGGCTACGAGCAGTACTTC.

This chain links TRBV28 with TRBJ2-7; no clear D gene. Trimming cost V 6 bases and J 6 bases, with 15 bases left between them. CDR3 length: 13 amino acids. From germline, CDR1 is MDHEN and CDR2 SYDVKM. This CDR3 reads CASRPLYLSEQYF. CDR3 nucleotide sequence: TGTGCCAGCAGGCCCCTTTATCTATCCGAGCAGTACTTC.